This T cell receptor beta chain was obtained from a study of T-cell memory formation after mild COVID-19. Study-level information: Largely, TCR clusters stayed within a single donor. Points from the study as a whole: Second-wave clones that peaked on day 37 lacked confirmed SARS-CoV-2 specificity. Clones that contracted from day 15 to 85 were balanced CD4/CD8, while later expanders leaned CD4+. Contracting CD4+ clones were located mainly in CM and EM, and CD8+ clones in EMRA.

Germline assignment: CDR1 SGHDT and CDR2 YYEEEE. V was shortened by 4 bases and J by 7 bases, with 12 bases between the two germline ends. This CDR3 is built from 13 residues. This clonotype was counted only a few times. The antigen is unknown. TCRdb fed the 5' RACE reads into MiXCR, producing one record per CDR3 protein. The top ten clones hold about 12% of a sample with about 400,000 distinct CDR3 sequences, under 25% of them seen once. This receptor was taken from an adult woman who had mild COVID-19 (a few samples of this study predate the infection). Cell type and time point are not known. The J gene is TRBJ1-5, the V gene TRBV5-6; D is unresolved. Sequencing was done on a sample of PBMCs or a T cell subset sorted from them (not recorded which). In DNA, the CDR3 is TGTGCCAGCAGCGCCAGAAGGAGACAGCCCCAGCATTTT. Amino acid sequence: CASSARRRQPQHF.